These T cell receptor beta chains were read from a single sample in a study of shared clonotypes between healthy human individuals. The method was immunoSEQ multiplex PCR; TCRdb's version includes in-frame clones alone and lacks a portion of them. The data contain some 100,000 clones, more than 65% of them singletons. The source material was memory CD8+ T cells sorted from blood. Receptors originate from a woman younger than 45 in good health. Each CDR3 is given with its conserved first and last residue. The D gene is left open where the match is weak. Part of the rows lack a size; the others show once, few, many or a class for expanded clones.

V gene	J gene	clone size	D gene	CDR3 protein	CDR3 DNA
TRBV2	TRBJ1-1	few	-	CASRQANTEAFF	TGTGCCAGCAGACAGGCAAACACTGAAGCTTTCTTT
TRBV19	TRBJ2-7	-	TRBD1	CASSPRDRGTHEQYF	TGTGCCAGTAGCCCAAGAGACAGGGGTACCCACGAGCAGTACTTC
TRBV28	TRBJ2-6	-	-	CASTKRQTGANVLTF	TGTGCCAGCACCAAACGCCAAACTGGGGCCAACGTCCTGACTTTC
TRBV11-2	TRBJ2-5	-	TRBD2	CASSPRGEGEEETQYF	TGTGCCAGCAGCCCAAGAGGGGAGGGAGAGGAGGAGACCCAGTACTTC
TRBV5-1	TRBJ2-7	-	-	CASSRREREQYF	TGCGCCAGCAGCAGAAGGGAACGCGAGCAGTACTTC
TRBV4-2	TRBJ2-6	many	-	CASSQDGSSGANVLTF	TGTGCCAGCAGCCAAGATGGGAGCTCTGGGGCCAACGTCCTGACTTTC
TRBV19	TRBJ2-5	once	-	CASSIDWTFQETQYF	TGTGCCAGTAGTATAGATTGGACGTTCCAAGAGACCCAGTACTTC
TRBV28	TRBJ2-7	-	TRBD2	CASSTGLAGSEQYF	TGTGCCAGCTCTACCGGACTAGCGGGATCCGAGCAGTACTTC
TRBV4-1	TRBJ1-2	-	TRBD1	CASSPDRGQDGYTF	TGCGCCAGCAGCCCGGACAGGGGGCAAGACGGCTACACCTTC
TRBV28	TRBJ1-3	-	TRBD1	CASNRQGNSGNTIYF	TGTGCCAGTAACCGACAGGGGAACTCTGGAAACACCATATATTTT
TRBV6-4	TRBJ1-2	-	-	CASSERAGENYGYTF	TGTGCCAGCAGTGAGAGAGCTGGCGAGAACTATGGCTACACCTTC
TRBV5-6	TRBJ2-5	few	-	CASSLTGEGGETQYF	TGTGCCAGCAGCTTAACGGGAGAGGGGGGAGAGACCCAGTACTTC
TRBV7-2	TRBJ2-7	-	-	CASSSPGRATPYEQYF	TGTGCCAGCAGCTCACCGGGGAGAGCGACTCCCTACGAGCAGTACTTC
TRBV9	TRBJ1-1	-	-	CASSGSGEAFF	TGTGCCAGCAGCGGATCAGGGGAAGCTTTCTTT
TRBV4-2	TRBJ2-3	few	-	CASSQEETHTDTQYF	TGTGCCAGCAGCCAAGAAGAGACACACACAGATACGCAGTATTTT
TRBV28	TRBJ2-1	-	TRBD2	CASSTRGAYNEQFF	TGTGCCAGCAGTACCCGGGGGGCCTACAATGAGCAGTTCTTC
TRBV9	TRBJ2-7	many	TRBD1	CASSVSGTGPYEQYF	TGTGCCAGCAGCGTCTCCGGGACAGGGCCCTACGAGCAGTACTTC
TRBV28	TRBJ2-5	-	TRBD2	CASSFASGIGATQYF	TGTGCCAGCAGTTTCGCTAGCGGGATCGGAGCGACCCAGTACTTC
TRBV7-8	TRBJ1-5	-	TRBD1	CASSLVPQQGNHQPQHF	TGTGCCAGCAGCTTAGTTCCCCAACAGGGGAACCATCAGCCCCAGCATTTT
TRBV6-1	TRBJ1-1	-	-	CASSEGIYGNTEAFF	TGTGCCAGCAGTGAAGGGATCTATGGGAACACTGAAGCTTTCTTT
TRBV27	TRBJ2-7	-	-	CASSLMAPWLANVVEQYF	TGTGCCAGCAGTTTAATGGCACCTTGGCTAGCGAACGTGGTTGAGCAGTACTTC
TRBV6-6	TRBJ1-5	-	-	CASSISNQPQHF	TGTGCCAGCTCGATTAGCAATCAGCCCCAGCATTTT
TRBV6-1	TRBJ1-5	-	-	CASSETLNSFQPQHF	TGTGCCAGCAGTGAGACATTAAACTCTTTCCAGCCCCAGCATTTT
TRBV14	TRBJ2-3	-	TRBD2	CASSPPRAGAGTDTQYF	TGTGCCAGCAGCCCGCCCCGAGCGGGAGCAGGCACAGATACGCAGTATTTT
TRBV6-6	TRBJ2-7	few	-	CASTGAGDSYEQYF	TGTGCCAGCACCGGGGCAGGGGACTCCTACGAGCAGTACTTC
TRBV28	TRBJ2-2	few	-	CASSPRQANTGELFF	TGTGCCAGCAGTCCGCGACAGGCTAACACCGGGGAGCTGTTTTTT
TRBV7-8	TRBJ2-3	few	-	CASSLSNRADTQYF	TGTGCCAGCAGCTTAAGCAACAGGGCCGATACGCAGTATTTT
TRBV19	TRBJ1-4	-	TRBD1	CASSIRGQGATNEKLFF	TGTGCCAGTAGTATCCGAGGACAGGGGGCCACTAATGAAAAACTGTTTTTT
TRBV5-1	TRBJ2-1	-	TRBD2	CASSLAPLAGSFDEQFF	TGCGCCAGCAGCTTGGCCCCGCTAGCGGGGAGCTTTGATGAGCAGTTCTTC
TRBV28	TRBJ1-5	-	-	CASRGPGTPFDQPQHF	TGTGCCAGCAGGGGTCCCGGGACCCCTTTCGATCAGCCCCAGCATTTT
TRBV6-4	TRBJ2-7	-	TRBD2	CASSASIGGGEQYF	TGTGCCAGCAGCGCCTCGATCGGCGGGGGCGAGCAGTACTTC
TRBV6-1	TRBJ1-5	many	TRBD1	CASSWDRIIPQPQHF	TGTGCCAGCAGTTGGGACAGGATCATCCCTCAGCCCCAGCATTTT
TRBV28	TRBJ2-7	once	-	CASRGSTAFEQYF	TGTGCCAGCAGGGGATCGACAGCGTTCGAGCAGTACTTC
TRBV6-1	TRBJ2-7	-	TRBD1	CASSEIETGSYEQYF	TGTGCCAGCAGTGAAATAGAGACAGGGTCCTACGAGCAGTACTTC
TRBV11-2	TRBJ1-1	-	-	CASSLRGLNTEAFF	TGTGCCAGCAGCTTACGGGGCCTGAACACTGAAGCTTTCTTT
TRBV2	TRBJ2-7	few	-	CASSLVESSYEQYF	TGTGCCAGTTCCCTGGTCGAGAGCTCCTACGAGCAGTACTTC
TRBV5-6	TRBJ2-1	-	-	CASTNGNEQFF	TGTGCCAGCACCAATGGGAATGAGCAGTTCTTC
TRBV14	TRBJ1-1	-	-	CASSPLQGGANTEAFF	TGTGCCAGCAGCCCCCTCCAGGGAGGCGCCAACACTGAAGCTTTCTTT
TRBV4-1	TRBJ2-1	-	TRBD2	CASSLVWTSGGTRKNNEQFF	TGCGCCAGCAGCCTTGTCTGGACTAGCGGGGGAACGAGGAAAAACAATGAGCAGTTCTTC
TRBV9	TRBJ1-2	-	-	CASSVEGRYGYTF	TGTGCCAGCAGCGTAGAAGGGAGATATGGCTACACCTTC
TRBV14	TRBJ1-5	-	-	CASSQCTFRDMGQPQHF	TGTGCCAGCAGCCAATGTACTTTCAGGGACATGGGGCAGCCCCAGCATTTT
TRBV27	TRBJ2-1	-	-	CASSPPRAYNEQFF	TGTGCCAGCAGTCCCCCTAGGGCCTACAATGAGCAGTTCTTC
TRBV13	TRBJ2-6	once	-	CASSPDGTGANVLTF	TGTGCCAGCAGCCCAGACGGGACTGGGGCCAACGTCCTGACTTTC
TRBV6-1	TRBJ1-2	-	-	CASSEGQGYGYTF	TGTGCCAGCAGTGAAGGGCAGGGCTATGGCTACACCTTC
TRBV19	TRBJ2-4	once	-	CASGRGTALAKNIQYF	TGTGCCAGTGGCCGGGGGACGGCACTAGCCAAAAACATTCAGTACTTC
TRBV30	TRBJ2-1	few	-	CAWSIGGSYNEQFF	TGTGCCTGGAGTATAGGGGGCTCCTACAATGAGCAGTTCTTC
TRBV5-6	TRBJ1-5	-	TRBD1	CASSIGGNRGRMPQHF	TGTGCCAGCAGCATTGGGGGGAACAGGGGGAGGATGCCCCAGCATTTT